This is a list of T cell receptor beta chains from one sample in a study of shared clonotypes between healthy human individuals. Clones were read by immunoSEQ multiplex PCR, and TCRdb kept only the in-frame ones, dropping some. The data show approximately 2.4 million clones, more than 90% seen once. Sequencing was done on a sample of naive CD4+ T cells sorted from blood. The receptors were sampled from a man between 18 and 29 years old in good health. CDR3s include the opening cysteine and the closing phenylalanine or tryptophan. A D gene is named only where the DNA matches it firmly. Size is omitted from some rows. Given values are once, few, many or a class for expanded clones.

CDR3nt: TGTGCCAGCAGTTACTCGGAGGCAGGGGGCTATCAGCCCCAGCATTTT; CDR3aa: CASSYSEAGGYQPQHF; v_gene: TRBV6-6; d_gene: TRBD1; j_gene: TRBJ1-5; abundance: .
CDR3nt: TGTGCCAGCAGCTTACGGGACAACTACGAGCAGTACTTC; CDR3aa: CASSLRDNYEQYF; v_gene: TRBV7-8; d_gene: .; j_gene: TRBJ2-7; abundance: .
CDR3nt: TGCGCCAGCAGTCCTACCGGGACAGGATCGATGTCTGAGCAGTTCTTC; CDR3aa: CASSPTGTGSMSEQFF; v_gene: TRBV5-1; d_gene: TRBD1; j_gene: TRBJ2-1; abundance: .
CDR3nt: TGTGCCAGCACCGGACAGGGTCAGAATCAGCCCCAGCATTTT; CDR3aa: CASTGQGQNQPQHF; v_gene: TRBV6-4; d_gene: TRBD1; j_gene: TRBJ1-5; abundance: .
CDR3nt: TGCGCCAGCAGCCGCGACCGTTTAGAGCCCCTCCACTTT; CDR3aa: CASSRDRLEPLHF; v_gene: TRBV5-1; d_gene: .; j_gene: TRBJ1-6; abundance: .
CDR3nt: TGTGCCAGCAGCCGCGCGATGTGGGGCTCCTCTGGCTACACCTTC; CDR3aa: CASSRAMWGSSGYTF; v_gene: TRBV5-6; d_gene: .; j_gene: TRBJ1-2; abundance: .
CDR3nt: TGTGCCAGCAGCTTGAGGAGGGGGCGCCCAGCCGGGGAGCTGTTTTTT; CDR3aa: CASSLRRGRPAGELFF; v_gene: TRBV5-4; d_gene: .; j_gene: TRBJ2-2; abundance: .
CDR3nt: TGTGCCATATTCGCGTGGCTGTCGAACACTGAAGCTTTCTTT; CDR3aa: CAIFAWLSNTEAFF; v_gene: TRBV6-1; d_gene: .; j_gene: TRBJ1-1; abundance: .
CDR3nt: TGTGCCAGCAGTGAATGGACGGCAAATCAGCCCCAGCATTTT; CDR3aa: CASSEWTANQPQHF; v_gene: TRBV2; d_gene: .; j_gene: TRBJ1-5; abundance: few
CDR3nt: TGCGCCAGCAGCCAAGAGGGACAGACCTACGAGCAGTACTTC; CDR3aa: CASSQEGQTYEQYF; v_gene: TRBV4-1; d_gene: TRBD1; j_gene: TRBJ2-7; abundance: .
CDR3nt: TGTGCCAGCTCACCACCGGAAGCCAAAAACATTCAGTACTTC; CDR3aa: CASSPPEAKNIQYF; v_gene: TRBV18; d_gene: .; j_gene: TRBJ2-4; abundance: .
CDR3nt: TGTGCCAGCTCACCGGGGACAGAGGGTAACTATGGCTACACCTTC; CDR3aa: CASSPGTEGNYGYTF; v_gene: TRBV18; d_gene: TRBD1; j_gene: TRBJ1-2; abundance: .
CDR3nt: TGTGCCAGCAGCTATTTACAGGGGGCCTATCGGTACGAGCAGTACTTC; CDR3aa: CASSYLQGAYRYEQYF; v_gene: TRBV5-8; d_gene: TRBD1; j_gene: TRBJ2-7; abundance: .
CDR3nt: TGTGCCATCAGTGAGTCGGTCCAGGGACAGGGGAACGAGCAGTACTTC; CDR3aa: CAISESVQGQGNEQYF; v_gene: TRBV6-1; d_gene: TRBD1; j_gene: TRBJ2-7; abundance: .
CDR3nt: TGCGCCAGCAGCATAGCCGGGACAGGGAACTACGAGCAGTACTTC; CDR3aa: CASSIAGTGNYEQYF; v_gene: TRBV5-1; d_gene: TRBD1; j_gene: TRBJ2-7; abundance: .
CDR3nt: TGTGCCAGCAGTTCCCGCGGGCGTGCAGGGAATTCACCCCTCCACTTT; CDR3aa: CASSSRGRAGNSPLHF; v_gene: TRBV28; d_gene: .; j_gene: TRBJ1-6; abundance: .
CDR3nt: TGTGCCAGCAGTGAATTGAAGACTCGGAATACCATATATTTT; CDR3aa: CASSELKTRNTIYF; v_gene: TRBV6-1; d_gene: .; j_gene: TRBJ1-3; abundance: .
CDR3nt: TGTGCCAGCAGTGCCTACTCCACAGGGGACCCCAGCTCTGGGGCCAACGTCCTGACTTTC; CDR3aa: CASSAYSTGDPSSGANVLTF; v_gene: TRBV27; d_gene: TRBD1; j_gene: TRBJ2-6; abundance: .
CDR3nt: TGTGCCAGCTCACCAGACAGGGGGACCGAGCAGTACTTC; CDR3aa: CASSPDRGTEQYF; v_gene: TRBV18; d_gene: TRBD1; j_gene: TRBJ2-7; abundance: .
CDR3nt: TGTGCCAGCAGTAAGGACAGGGCTGCTGAAGCTTTCTTT; CDR3aa: CASSKDRAAEAFF; v_gene: TRBV6-1; d_gene: TRBD1; j_gene: TRBJ1-1; abundance: .
CDR3nt: TGCAGCGTTTGGACAGCCACGGGCTACACCTTC; CDR3aa: CSVWTATGYTF; v_gene: TRBV29-1; d_gene: .; j_gene: TRBJ1-2; abundance: .
CDR3nt: TGTGCCAGCATATTTTTAGGGGTCGGCTCAGGTTATGGCTACACCTTC; CDR3aa: CASIFLGVGSGYGYTF; v_gene: TRBV25-1; d_gene: .; j_gene: TRBJ1-2; abundance: .
CDR3nt: TGCGCCAGCAGCTTTGGACAGGGACCCTATTACGAGCAGTACTTC; CDR3aa: CASSFGQGPYYEQYF; v_gene: TRBV5-1; d_gene: TRBD1; j_gene: TRBJ2-7; abundance: .
CDR3nt: TGCGCCAGCAGCTTCGGACAGGGGGCGGAATATGGCTACACCTTC; CDR3aa: CASSFGQGAEYGYTF; v_gene: TRBV5-1; d_gene: TRBD1; j_gene: TRBJ1-2; abundance: .
CDR3nt: TGTGCCAGCAGCGCCGGCTTCCTCAGCTCCTACGAGCAGTACTTC; CDR3aa: CASSAGFLSSYEQYF; v_gene: TRBV7-2; d_gene: .; j_gene: TRBJ2-7; abundance: .
CDR3nt: TGTGCCAGCAGCCCGACGGTCAGGAATGAAAAACTGTTTTTT; CDR3aa: CASSPTVRNEKLFF; v_gene: TRBV11-2; d_gene: .; j_gene: TRBJ1-4; abundance: .
CDR3nt: TGCGCCAGCAGCTTGGATGACCAGCTTGTAAGAGCAACTAATGAAAAACTGTTTTTT; CDR3aa: CASSLDDQLVRATNEKLFF; v_gene: TRBV5-1; d_gene: .; j_gene: TRBJ1-4; abundance: .
CDR3nt: TGTGCCAGCAGTACGGGGAATGAGCAGTTCTTC; CDR3aa: CASSTGNEQFF; v_gene: TRBV6-5; d_gene: .; j_gene: TRBJ2-1; abundance: .
CDR3nt: TGTGCCAGCAGCCCCGGGCTCACCGGGGAGCTGTTTTTT; CDR3aa: CASSPGLTGELFF; v_gene: TRBV7-2; d_gene: .; j_gene: TRBJ2-2; abundance: .
CDR3nt: TGTGCCAGCACGTCCGGGATTGGACAGCCCCAGCATTTT; CDR3aa: CASTSGIGQPQHF; v_gene: TRBV6-5; d_gene: .; j_gene: TRBJ1-5; abundance: .
CDR3nt: TGTGCCATCAGTGAGTCAGCGGGGAGCACCGGGGAGCTGTTTTTT; CDR3aa: CAISESAGSTGELFF; v_gene: TRBV10-3; d_gene: TRBD2; j_gene: TRBJ2-2; abundance: .
CDR3nt: TGTGCCAGCAGTTACGGGGGACAAGTCTACGAGCAGTACTTC; CDR3aa: CASSYGGQVYEQYF; v_gene: TRBV6-5; d_gene: .; j_gene: TRBJ2-7; abundance: .
CDR3nt: TGTGCCAGTAGTCGGCCCACCGGTAGATCAACTAATGAAAAACTGTTTTTT; CDR3aa: CASSRPTGRSTNEKLFF; v_gene: TRBV19; d_gene: .; j_gene: TRBJ1-4; abundance: once
CDR3nt: TGTGCCAGCTCACCCGGGAACTTAGAGACCCAGTACTTC; CDR3aa: CASSPGNLETQYF; v_gene: TRBV18; d_gene: .; j_gene: TRBJ2-5; abundance: .
CDR3nt: TGTGCTAGCAGCTCCGGACTAGCGGCCACAGATACGCAGTATTTT; CDR3aa: CASSSGLAATDTQYF; v_gene: TRBV7-7; d_gene: TRBD2; j_gene: TRBJ2-3; abundance: .
CDR3nt: TGTGCCAGCAGCCCTAGTGACCTGTCAGGAAACACCATATATTTT; CDR3aa: CASSPSDLSGNTIYF; v_gene: TRBV28; d_gene: .; j_gene: TRBJ1-3; abundance: .
CDR3nt: TGCGCCAGCAGTAAAACAGGGGAGACCCCCTACGAGCAGTACTTC; CDR3aa: CASSKTGETPYEQYF; v_gene: TRBV5-1; d_gene: TRBD1; j_gene: TRBJ2-7; abundance: once
CDR3nt: TGTGCCAGCAGTTTAATCCGGGTGAGGGAAGCTTTCTTT; CDR3aa: CASSLIRVREAFF; v_gene: TRBV28; d_gene: .; j_gene: TRBJ1-1; abundance: .
CDR3nt: TGTGCTAGCAGCCCAGACAGGTACAATGAGCAGTTCTTC; CDR3aa: CASSPDRYNEQFF; v_gene: TRBV7-7; d_gene: .; j_gene: TRBJ2-1; abundance: .
CDR3nt: TGTGCCAGCAGCTTAGCGGGTTGCGGGACAGGGGGCGTGCAGTACTTC; CDR3aa: CASSLAGCGTGGVQYF; v_gene: TRBV11-3; d_gene: TRBD1; j_gene: TRBJ2-7; abundance: .
CDR3nt: TGTGCCAGTAGTATGGATATGTCAGCGAACACCGGGGAGCTGTTTTTT; CDR3aa: CASSMDMSANTGELFF; v_gene: TRBV19; d_gene: .; j_gene: TRBJ2-2; abundance: .
CDR3nt: TGTGCTAGTGGTTTGTGTGGCGCAGCTAATCAGCCCCAGCATTTT; CDR3aa: CASGLCGAANQPQHF; v_gene: TRBV12-5; d_gene: .; j_gene: TRBJ1-5; abundance: .
CDR3nt: TGTGCCAGCTCACCAGGGAACGATCAGCCCCAGCATTTT; CDR3aa: CASSPGNDQPQHF; v_gene: TRBV18; d_gene: .; j_gene: TRBJ1-5; abundance: .
CDR3nt: TGCAGCGTTGGCCCCGGAGTGGGAGAGCAGTTCTTC; CDR3aa: CSVGPGVGEQFF; v_gene: TRBV29-1; d_gene: .; j_gene: TRBJ2-1; abundance: .
CDR3nt: TGCGCCAGCAGCCAAGATCCCGCGTCGATCACCGGGGAGCTGTTTTTT; CDR3aa: CASSQDPASITGELFF; v_gene: TRBV4-3; d_gene: .; j_gene: TRBJ2-2; abundance: .
CDR3nt: TGTGCCAGCAGCACAGGGGGCGACGCCTACGAGCAGTACTTC; CDR3aa: CASSTGGDAYEQYF; v_gene: TRBV28; d_gene: TRBD1; j_gene: TRBJ2-7; abundance: .
CDR3nt: TGTGCCAGCGGGATACAGGGGTGGATTTCACCCCTCCACTTT; CDR3aa: CASGIQGWISPLHF; v_gene: TRBV27; d_gene: TRBD1; j_gene: TRBJ1-6; abundance: .
CDR3nt: TGTGCCAGCAGCCTCAAGGGGGCAGGGACCACTAATGAAAAACTGTTTTTT; CDR3aa: CASSLKGAGTTNEKLFF; v_gene: TRBV9; d_gene: TRBD1; j_gene: TRBJ1-4; abundance: .
CDR3nt: TGTGCCAGTAGTATTGGCACTAGCGGGCACAATGAGCAGTTCTTC; CDR3aa: CASSIGTSGHNEQFF; v_gene: TRBV19; d_gene: TRBD2; j_gene: TRBJ2-1; abundance: .
CDR3nt: TGCGCCAGCAGCCAAGCCGCCCAGGGGCTCCCTACGAGTTTTTTCTTC; CDR3aa: CASSQAAQGLPTSFFF; v_gene: TRBV4-1; d_gene: .; j_gene: TRBJ2-1; abundance: .
CDR3nt: TGTGCCAGCTCGGGAGGCTGGACAGATACGCAGTATTTT; CDR3aa: CASSGGWTDTQYF; v_gene: TRBV18; d_gene: .; j_gene: TRBJ2-3; abundance: .
CDR3nt: TGTGCCAGCAGCTTAGGTCTCGCTTACAATGAGCAGTTCTTC; CDR3aa: CASSLGLAYNEQFF; v_gene: TRBV7-2; d_gene: .; j_gene: TRBJ2-1; abundance: .
CDR3nt: TGTGCCAGTAGTATAGAGCTTAGGGTTTTAAGCGGGTCAGTCGTATACAATGAGCAGTTCTTC; CDR3aa: CASSIELRVLSGSVVYNEQFF; v_gene: TRBV19; d_gene: .; j_gene: TRBJ2-1; abundance: .
CDR3nt: TGTGCCAGCAGTCCTACAGGGTTCCAAGAGACCCAGTACTTC; CDR3aa: CASSPTGFQETQYF; v_gene: TRBV2; d_gene: .; j_gene: TRBJ2-5; abundance: .
CDR3nt: TGTGCCAGCAGTGATGACAGGGTCAGGTATCAGCCCCAGCATTTT; CDR3aa: CASSDDRVRYQPQHF; v_gene: TRBV2; d_gene: TRBD1; j_gene: TRBJ1-5; abundance: .
CDR3nt: TGTGCCAGCAGCTTAGCGCGGACAGGGCTAGAGACCCAGTACTTC; CDR3aa: CASSLARTGLETQYF; v_gene: TRBV7-2; d_gene: TRBD1; j_gene: TRBJ2-5; abundance: .
CDR3nt: TGTGCCAGCAGCTTCGGACAGGGTGCAACTAATGAAAAACTGTTTTTT; CDR3aa: CASSFGQGATNEKLFF; v_gene: TRBV7-9; d_gene: TRBD1; j_gene: TRBJ1-4; abundance: .
CDR3nt: TGTGCTAGTGGTTTGGCCCAGAGGGGGTTACTAACCTCCTCTGGGGCCAACGTCCTGACTTTC; CDR3aa: CASGLAQRGLLTSSGANVLTF; v_gene: TRBV12-5; d_gene: .; j_gene: TRBJ2-6; abundance: .
CDR3nt: TGTGCCAGCTCCAATCGGGTTAATGAAAAACTGTTTTTT; CDR3aa: CASSNRVNEKLFF; v_gene: TRBV25-1; d_gene: .; j_gene: TRBJ1-4; abundance: .
CDR3nt: TGTGCCAGCAGCTTAGAGGCACACGAGCAGTACTTC; CDR3aa: CASSLEAHEQYF; v_gene: TRBV7-8; d_gene: .; j_gene: TRBJ2-7; abundance: once